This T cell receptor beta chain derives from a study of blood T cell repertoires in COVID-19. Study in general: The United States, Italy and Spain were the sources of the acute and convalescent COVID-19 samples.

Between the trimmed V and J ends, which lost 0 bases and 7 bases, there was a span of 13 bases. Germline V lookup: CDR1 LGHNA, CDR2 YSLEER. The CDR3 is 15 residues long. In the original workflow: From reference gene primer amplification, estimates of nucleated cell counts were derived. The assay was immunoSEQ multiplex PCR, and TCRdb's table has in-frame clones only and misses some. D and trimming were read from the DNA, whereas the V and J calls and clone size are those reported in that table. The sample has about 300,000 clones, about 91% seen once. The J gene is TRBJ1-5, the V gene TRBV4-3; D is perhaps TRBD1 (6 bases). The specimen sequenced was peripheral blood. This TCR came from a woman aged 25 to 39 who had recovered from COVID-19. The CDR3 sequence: CASSQDGGGGQPQHF. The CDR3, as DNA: TGCGCCAGCAGCCAAGACGGGGGAGGGGGGCAGCCCCAGCATTTT.